This T cell receptor beta chain was documented in a study of blood T cell repertoires in COVID-19. Across the whole study: Sites in the United States, Italy and Spain provided acute and convalescent COVID-19 samples. Sources were T cells, B-cell-depleted T cells, or PBMCs; the material itself was cDNA or gDNA.

The CDR3 totals 15 residues. V was clipped by 4 bases and J by 3 bases, with 13 bases between them. The V gene's germline CDR1 is SGHTA and CDR2 FQGNSA. In the original processing: Cell counts per sample came from amplifying reference gene primers. TCRdb's copy holds only in-frame clones and misses some; the assay was immunoSEQ multiplex PCR. The DNA gave D and trimming, while V, J and clone size come from that table. The sample has approximately 97,000 clones, approximately 87% seen once. The receptor comes from a human donor in a cohort sampled during active COVID-19. The material sequenced was peripheral blood. The chain has TRBV7-2 and TRBJ2-1, with D perhaps matching TRBD2 (6 bases). CDR3 coding DNA: TGTGCCAGCAGCTCGGGACTCCTTTTCTACAATGAGCAGTTCTTC. Translation gives CASSSGLLFYNEQFF.